This entry describes one TCR beta chain. Assay: immunoSEQ multiplex PCR; the TCRdb copy retains only in-frame clones and omits some. The table includes 300,000 to 350,000 clones, roughly 90% detected once. The sample comes from a study of Ad26.COV2.S vaccination and SARS-CoV-2 variants. In the study overall: Into the muscle, Ad26.COV2.S was dosed once or twice, 56 days apart.

Treatment: about 20 received Ad26.COV2.S at low or high dose, single or two shots; several received placebo; per-sample allocation not given. Day 63 following the first vaccine or placebo injection was when the samples were taken. The germline V gene encodes CDR1 MNHNY and CDR2 SVGAGI (reference sequence). Trimming took 3 bases from V and 4 from J, leaving 12 bases between them. The CDR3 covers 14 residues. The receptor was derived from a person between 18 and 65 years old who received the Ad26.COV2.S COVID-19 vaccine or a placebo. The chain has TRBV6-6 and TRBJ1-1; D remains unclear. The sequenced sample was peripheral blood, obtained in a trial of Ad26.COV2.S vaccine versus placebo. The CDR3 protein is CASSYAREGTEAFF. Written as DNA, the CDR3 is TGTGCCAGCAGTTATGCCCGGGAGGGCACTGAAGCTTTCTTT.